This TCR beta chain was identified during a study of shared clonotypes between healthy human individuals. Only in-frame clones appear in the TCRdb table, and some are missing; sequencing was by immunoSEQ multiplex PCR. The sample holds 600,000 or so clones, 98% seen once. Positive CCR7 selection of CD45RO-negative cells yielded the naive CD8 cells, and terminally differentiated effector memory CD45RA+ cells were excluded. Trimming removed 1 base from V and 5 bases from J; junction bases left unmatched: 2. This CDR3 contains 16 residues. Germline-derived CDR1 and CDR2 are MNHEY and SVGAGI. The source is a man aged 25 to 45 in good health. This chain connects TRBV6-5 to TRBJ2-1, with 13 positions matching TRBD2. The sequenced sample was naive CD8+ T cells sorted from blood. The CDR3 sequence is CASSYLGLAGNNEQFF. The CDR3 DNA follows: TGTGCCAGCAGTTACTTGGGACTAGCGGGAAACAATGAGCAGTTCTTC.